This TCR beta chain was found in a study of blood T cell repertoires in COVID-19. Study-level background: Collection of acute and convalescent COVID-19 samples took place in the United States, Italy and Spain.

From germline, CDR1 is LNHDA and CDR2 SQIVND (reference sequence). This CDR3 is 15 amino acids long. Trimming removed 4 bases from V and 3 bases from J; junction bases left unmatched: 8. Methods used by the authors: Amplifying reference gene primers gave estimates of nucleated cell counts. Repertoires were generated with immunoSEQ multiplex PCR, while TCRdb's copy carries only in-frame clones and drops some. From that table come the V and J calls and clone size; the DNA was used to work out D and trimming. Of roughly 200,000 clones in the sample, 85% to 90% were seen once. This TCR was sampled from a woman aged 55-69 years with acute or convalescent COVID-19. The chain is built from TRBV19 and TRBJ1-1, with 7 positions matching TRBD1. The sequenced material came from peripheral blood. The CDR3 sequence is CASSTTGTVYTEAFF. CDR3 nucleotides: TGTGCCAGTAGTACCACCGGGACAGTCTACACTGAAGCTTTCTTT.